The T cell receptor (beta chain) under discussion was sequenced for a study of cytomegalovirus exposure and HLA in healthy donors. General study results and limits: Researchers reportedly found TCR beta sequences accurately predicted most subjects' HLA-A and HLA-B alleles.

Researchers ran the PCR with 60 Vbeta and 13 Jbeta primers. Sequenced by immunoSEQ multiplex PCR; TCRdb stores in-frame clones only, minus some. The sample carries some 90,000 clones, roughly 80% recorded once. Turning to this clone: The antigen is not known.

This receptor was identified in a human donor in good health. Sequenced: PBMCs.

The CDR3 bases are TGTGCCAGCAGCCAAACTAGCGTAAGGGAGACCCAGTACTTC. This encodes CASSQTSVRETQYF. The chain employs TRBV7-7 and TRBJ2-5; 7 nucleotides line up with TRBD2. V trimming: 5 bases; J trimming: 5 bases; junction bases outside the gene matches: 8. The length of the CDR3 is 14 residues. CDR1 SSHAT and CDR2 FNYEAQ come from the germline V gene (reference sequence).